These T cell receptor beta chains were read from a single sample in a study of cytomegalovirus exposure and HLA in healthy donors. The table came from immunoSEQ multiplex PCR; TCRdb's copy has only in-frame clones and leaves some out. In the table there are about 210,000 clones, about three quarters of which are singletons. Sample: PBMCs. The origin of the receptors is a male donor in good health and CMV-seronegative. Each CDR3 is given with its conserved first and last residue. The D gene is left open where the match is weak. Expanded clones are given a class, and other clones once, few, many or no size at all.

V gene,CDR3 length,D gene,clone size,J gene,CDR3 protein,CDR3 DNA
TRBV2,15,.,.,TRBJ2-3,CASSASAGATDTQYF,TGTGCCAGCAGCGCCTCGGCAGGGGCAACAGATACGCAGTATTTT
TRBV27,16,TRBD2,few,TRBJ2-3,CASSLVGGRAPATQYF,TGTGCCAGCAGTCTCGTCGGCGGGAGGGCCCCGGCTACGCAGTATTTT
TRBV6-1,13,.,.,TRBJ2-7,CASSGGRSYEQYF,TGTGCCAGCAGTGGGGGCAGGTCCTACGAGCAGTACTTC
TRBV15,15,.,once,TRBJ1-1,CATSTLTGESTEAFF,TGTGCCACCAGCACCCTAACCGGGGAGAGCACTGAAGCTTTCTTT
TRBV28,17,.,once,TRBJ2-1,CASRRIQGRSSYNEQFF,TGTGCCAGCAGACGGATTCAGGGTCGGAGCTCCTACAATGAGCAGTTCTTC
TRBV7-2,14,.,.,TRBJ1-1,CASSYRDTNTEAFF,TGTGCCAGCAGTTACCGGGACACGAACACTGAAGCTTTCTTT
TRBV7-9,15,.,.,TRBJ1-5,CASSLGGFRNQPQHF,TGTGCCAGCAGCCTAGGAGGGTTTCGGAATCAGCCCCAGCATTTT
TRBV5-1,14,.,.,TRBJ2-2,CASTEQGNGGELFF,TGCGCCAGCACCGAACAGGGTAACGGCGGGGAGCTGTTTTTT
TRBV2,15,TRBD2,once,TRBJ2-3,CASSSDGGGVWGQYF,TGTGCCAGCAGTTCCGACGGCGGGGGGGTATGGGGGCAGTATTTT
TRBV28,15,.,.,TRBJ2-5,CASSPRQVYQETQYF,TGTGCCAGCAGTCCCCGACAGGTTTACCAAGAGACCCAGTACTTC
TRBV5-1,14,TRBD2,.,TRBJ2-3,CASSPGLAGDTQYF,TGCGCCAGCAGCCCAGGACTAGCGGGGGATACGCAGTATTTT
TRBV27,15,TRBD1,.,TRBJ1-1,CASSVTGVMNTEAFF,TGTGCCAGCAGTGTTACAGGGGTTATGAACACTGAAGCTTTCTTT
TRBV28,14,.,.,TRBJ1-1,CATSGGGLATEAFF,TGTGCCACCTCGGGGGGCGGGTTGGCCACTGAAGCTTTCTTT
TRBV27,15,TRBD1,.,TRBJ2-7,CASSSRTGRRDEQYF,TGTGCCAGCAGTTCCCGGACAGGGCGGAGGGACGAGCAGTACTTC
TRBV23-1,20,.,once,TRBJ1-4,CASSQWGWGGMVSANEKLFF,TGCGCCAGCAGTCAATGGGGATGGGGGGGAATGGTTTCAGCTAATGAAAAACTGTTTTTT
TRBV7-9,11,.,.,TRBJ1-1,CASSLGTEAFF,TGTGCCAGCAGTCTCGGCACTGAAGCTTTCTTT
TRBV11-3,14,TRBD1,once,TRBJ2-1,CASSGQGNPNEQFF,TGTGCCAGCTCGGGACAGGGTAACCCCAATGAGCAGTTCTTC
TRBV15,17,TRBD2,.,TRBJ2-2,CATSAPLAASDTGELFF,TGTGCCACCAGCGCGCCTCTAGCGGCCTCGGACACCGGGGAGCTGTTTTTT
TRBV9,15,.,.,TRBJ2-7,CASSVGTGSSYEQYF,TGTGCCAGCAGCGTAGGTACAGGGAGCTCCTACGAGCAGTACTTC
TRBV5-1,14,TRBD1,few,TRBJ1-1,CASSFGQGSAEAFF,TGCGCCAGCAGCTTTGGACAGGGGAGCGCTGAAGCTTTCTTT
TRBV11-3,14,.,.,TRBJ2-1,CASSLGPESDEQFF,TGTGCCAGCAGCTTAGGTCCGGAGTCGGATGAGCAGTTCTTC
TRBV20-1,11,.,.,TRBJ2-1,CSAHREYEQFF,TGCAGTGCTCACAGGGAGTATGAGCAGTTCTTC
TRBV27,16,TRBD1,.,TRBJ2-1,CASSLSLRGPYNEQFF,TGTGCCAGCAGTTTATCGCTGAGGGGGCCCTACAATGAGCAGTTCTTC
TRBV7-3,17,TRBD2,.,TRBJ2-3,CASSPSGGLMVPDTQYF,TGTGCCAGCAGCCCGTCGGGAGGGCTGATGGTCCCAGATACGCAGTATTTT
TRBV4-3,14,TRBD2,.,TRBJ2-7,CARSQEGLAGEQYF,TGCGCCAGAAGCCAAGAGGGACTAGCGGGCGAGCAGTACTTC
TRBV7-2,15,.,.,TRBJ2-7,CASSVGGSLSYEQYF,TGTGCCAGCTCCGTCGGCGGGTCCCTCTCCTACGAGCAGTACTTC
TRBV4-2,15,.,.,TRBJ1-5,CASSQDVGSNQPQHF,TGTGCCAGCAGCCAAGATGTCGGTAGCAATCAGCCCCAGCATTTT
TRBV7-9,15,TRBD1,.,TRBJ2-7,CASSSPGQGSYEQYF,TGTGCCAGCAGCTCCCCGGGACAGGGTTCCTACGAGCAGTACTTC
TRBV29-1,13,.,.,TRBJ1-2,CSVGGGEGYGYTF,TGCAGCGTGGGAGGGGGGGAGGGCTATGGCTACACCTTC
TRBV5-1,14,.,.,TRBJ2-7,CASSLGADHYEQYF,TGCGCCAGCAGCTTGGGGGCAGACCACTACGAGCAGTACTTC
TRBV2,15,.,.,TRBJ2-1,CASLNPASVENEQFF,TGTGCCAGCCTTAACCCGGCTAGCGTGGAAAATGAGCAGTTCTTC
TRBV2,16,.,.,TRBJ2-3,CASSEVLGRGPDTQYF,TGTGCCAGCAGTGAAGTATTAGGGCGGGGCCCAGATACGCAGTATTTT
TRBV12-5,17,TRBD1,.,TRBJ2-3,CASGLPPGQAGPDTQYF,TGTGCTAGTGGTTTGCCCCCGGGACAGGCAGGCCCAGATACGCAGTATTTT
TRBV19,16,TRBD1,once,TRBJ1-1,CASSIAGGFLNTEAFF,TGTGCCAGTAGTATAGCAGGGGGATTCTTGAACACTGAAGCTTTCTTT
TRBV27,17,.,few,TRBJ2-1,CASTGQGRRSSYNEQFF,TGTGCCAGCACTGGGCAGGGGAGAAGGAGCTCCTACAATGAGCAGTTCTTC
TRBV13,15,.,.,TRBJ1-6,CASSQSSRYNSPLHF,TGTGCCAGCAGCCAGAGTTCCAGGTATAATTCACCCCTCCACTTT
TRBV6-1,19,TRBD2,few,TRBJ2-3,CASSVHVGSGRANTDTQYF,TGTGCCAGCAGTGTCCACGTAGGTAGCGGGAGGGCCAACACAGATACGCAGTATTTT
TRBV15,13,.,.,TRBJ1-3,CATSRVLGNTIYF,TGTGCCACCAGCAGAGTCTTGGGAAACACCATATATTTT
TRBV6-5,13,TRBD2,.,TRBJ2-7,CASTIAGGYEQYF,TGTGCCAGCACCATAGCGGGAGGCTACGAGCAGTACTTC
TRBV6-1,15,TRBD1,.,TRBJ1-1,CASSENRGMNTEAFF,TGTGCCAGCAGTGAAAACAGGGGCATGAACACTGAAGCTTTCTTT
TRBV9,16,.,.,TRBJ1-4,CASSARGGVNNEKLFF,TGTGCCAGCAGCGCCCGTGGGGGGGTCAATAATGAAAAACTGTTTTTT
TRBV4-3,19,TRBD2,few,TRBJ2-3,CASSQALAGEGNVGDTQYF,TGCGCCAGCAGCCAAGCCCTAGCGGGAGAGGGGAATGTTGGAGATACGCAGTATTTT
TRBV7-3,17,.,.,TRBJ1-1,CASSLTASRIGNTEAFF,TGTGCCAGCAGCTTAACGGCTAGCCGGATAGGGAACACTGAAGCTTTCTTT
TRBV5-1,14,TRBD1,.,TRBJ1-2,CASSPETTGGGYTF,TGCGCCAGCAGCCCCGAGACGACAGGGGGAGGCTACACCTTC
TRBV5-4,14,TRBD2,.,TRBJ2-7,CASSVTSGGYEQYF,TGTGCCAGCAGCGTGACTAGCGGGGGCTACGAGCAGTACTTC
TRBV9,17,TRBD1,.,TRBJ1-1,CASSVDGDRGLNTEAFF,TGTGCCAGCAGCGTAGACGGTGACAGGGGATTGAACACTGAAGCTTTCTTT
TRBV5-1,19,TRBD1,.,TRBJ2-5,CASSLGLGQVLIRQETQYF,TGCGCCAGCAGCTTGGGGCTAGGACAGGTCTTAATCCGTCAAGAGACCCAGTACTTC
TRBV23-1,16,.,.,TRBJ2-7,CASSQSKPGRIPEQYF,TGCGCCAGCAGTCAATCTAAGCCAGGGAGGATTCCCGAGCAGTACTTC
TRBV27,12,.,.,TRBJ2-7,CATTGKLYEQYF,TGTGCCACCACAGGGAAATTGTACGAGCAGTACTTC
TRBV19,15,TRBD2,.,TRBJ2-1,CASTPRVAGFNEQFF,TGTGCCAGTACCCCGAGGGTAGCGGGCTTCAATGAGCAGTTCTTC
TRBV5-1,17,TRBD2,once,TRBJ2-1,CASSKDPSGSAVNEQFF,TGCGCCAGCAGCAAGGATCCCAGCGGGAGCGCCGTCAATGAGCAGTTCTTC
TRBV6-5,14,TRBD2,.,TRBJ2-3,CARGAAGGRDTQYF,TGTGCCCGAGGGGCGGCGGGCGGGAGAGATACGCAGTATTTT
TRBV30,15,.,.,TRBJ2-5,CAWLSAAQLRETQYF,TGTGCCTGGCTTTCTGCGGCCCAACTGAGGGAGACCCAGTACTTC
TRBV7-6,16,TRBD2,.,TRBJ2-7,CASSSPGVSGVDEQYF,TGTGCCAGCAGCTCCCCGGGGGTGAGCGGGGTCGACGAGCAGTACTTC